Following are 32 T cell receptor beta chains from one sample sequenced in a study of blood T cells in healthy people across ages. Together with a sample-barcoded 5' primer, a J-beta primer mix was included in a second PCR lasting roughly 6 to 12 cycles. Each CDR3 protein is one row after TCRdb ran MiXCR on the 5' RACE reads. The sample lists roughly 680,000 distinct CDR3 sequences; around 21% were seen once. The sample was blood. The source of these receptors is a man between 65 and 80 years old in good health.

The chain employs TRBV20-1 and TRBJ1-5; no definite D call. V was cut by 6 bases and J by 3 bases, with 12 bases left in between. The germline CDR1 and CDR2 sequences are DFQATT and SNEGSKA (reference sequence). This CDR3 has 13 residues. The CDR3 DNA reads TGCAGTGCCTCTCGGGAGCCCAATCAGCCCCAGCATTTT. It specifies CSASREPNQPQHF.

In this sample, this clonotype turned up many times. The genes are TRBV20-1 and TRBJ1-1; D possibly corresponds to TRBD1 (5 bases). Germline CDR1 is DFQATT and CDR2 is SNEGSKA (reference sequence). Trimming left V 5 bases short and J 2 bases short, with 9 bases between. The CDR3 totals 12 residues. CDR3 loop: CSAEDINTEAFF. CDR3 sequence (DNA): TGCAGTGCTGAGGACATCAACACTGAAGCTTTCTTT.

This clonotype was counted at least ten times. The CDR3 reads CASSVRQFHSYNEQFF. The CDR3, as DNA: TGTGCCAGCAGCGTTAGGCAATTTCACTCCTACAATGAGCAGTTCTTC. The rearrangement joins TRBV9 to TRBJ2-1; D is undetermined. This CDR3 spans 16 amino acids. V was cut by 2 bases and J by 0 bases, with 12 bases left in between. Germline V CDR1 and CDR2: SGDLS, YYNGEE.

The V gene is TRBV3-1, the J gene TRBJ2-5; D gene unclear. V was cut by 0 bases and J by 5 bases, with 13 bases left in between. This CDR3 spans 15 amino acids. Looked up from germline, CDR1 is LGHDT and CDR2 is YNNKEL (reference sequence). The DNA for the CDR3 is TGTGCCAGCAGCCAAGATCTTAAGGGTGAGGAGACCCAGTACTTC. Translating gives CASSQDLKGEETQYF.

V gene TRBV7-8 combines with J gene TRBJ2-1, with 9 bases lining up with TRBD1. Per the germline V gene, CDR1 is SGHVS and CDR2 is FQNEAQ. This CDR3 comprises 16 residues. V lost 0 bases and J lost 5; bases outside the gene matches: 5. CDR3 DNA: TGTGCCAGCAGCTTAGCCCTGGACAGGGGAGACAATGAGCAGTTCTTC. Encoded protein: CASSLALDRGDNEQFF.

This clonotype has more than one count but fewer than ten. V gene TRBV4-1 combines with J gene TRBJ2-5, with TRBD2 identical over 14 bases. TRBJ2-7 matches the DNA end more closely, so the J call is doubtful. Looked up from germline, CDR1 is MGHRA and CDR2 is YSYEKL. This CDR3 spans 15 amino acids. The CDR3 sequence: CASSPGLAGEYEQYF. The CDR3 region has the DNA TGCGCCAGCAGCCCGGGACTAGCGGGAGAGTACGAGCAGTACTTC.

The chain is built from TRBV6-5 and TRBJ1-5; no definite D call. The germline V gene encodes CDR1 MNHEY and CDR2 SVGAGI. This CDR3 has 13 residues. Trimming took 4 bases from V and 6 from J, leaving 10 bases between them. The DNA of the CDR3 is TGTGCCAGCAGTTCAAGGTTGACTCAGCCCCAGCATTTT. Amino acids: CASSSRLTQPQHF.

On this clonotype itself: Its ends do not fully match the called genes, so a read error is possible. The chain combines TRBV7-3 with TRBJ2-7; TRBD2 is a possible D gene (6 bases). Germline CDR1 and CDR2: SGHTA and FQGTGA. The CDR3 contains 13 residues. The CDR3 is CASSFGTGYEQCF. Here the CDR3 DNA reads TGTGCCAGCAGCTTTGGGACTGGGTACGAGCAGTGCTTC. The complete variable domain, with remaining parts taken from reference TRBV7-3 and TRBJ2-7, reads GAGVSQTPSNKVTEKGKYVELRCDPISGHTALYWYRQSLGQGPEFLIYFQGTGAADDSGLPNDRFFAVRPEGSVSTLKIQRTERGDSAVYLCASSFGTGYEQCFGPGTRLTVT.

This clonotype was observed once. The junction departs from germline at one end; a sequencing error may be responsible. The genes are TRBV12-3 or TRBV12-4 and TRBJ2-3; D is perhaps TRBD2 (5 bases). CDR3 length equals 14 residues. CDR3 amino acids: CASRGRDRADTQYF. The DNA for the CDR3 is TGTGCCAGCAGGGGGAGAGATAGAGCAGATACGCAGTATTTC.

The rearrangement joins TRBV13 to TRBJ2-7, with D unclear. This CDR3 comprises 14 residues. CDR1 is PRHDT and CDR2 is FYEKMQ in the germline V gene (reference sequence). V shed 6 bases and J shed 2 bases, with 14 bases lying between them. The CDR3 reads CASRSRQTTYEQYF. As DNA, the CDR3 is TGTGCCAGCAGATCAAGACAAACAACCTACGAGCAGTACTTC.

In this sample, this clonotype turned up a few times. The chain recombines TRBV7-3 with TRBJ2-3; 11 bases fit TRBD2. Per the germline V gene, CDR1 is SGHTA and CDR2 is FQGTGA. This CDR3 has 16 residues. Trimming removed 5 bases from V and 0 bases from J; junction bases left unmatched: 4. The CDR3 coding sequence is TGTGCCAGCAGCCCGACTAGCGGGACTAGCACAGATACGCAGTATTTT. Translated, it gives CASSPTSGTSTDTQYF. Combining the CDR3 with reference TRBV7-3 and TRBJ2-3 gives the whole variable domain GAGVSQTPSNKVTEKGKYVELRCDPISGHTALYWYRQSLGQGPEFLIYFQGTGAADDSGLPNDRFFAVRPEGSVSTLKIQRTERGDSAVYLCASSPTSGTSTDTQYFGPGTRLTVL.

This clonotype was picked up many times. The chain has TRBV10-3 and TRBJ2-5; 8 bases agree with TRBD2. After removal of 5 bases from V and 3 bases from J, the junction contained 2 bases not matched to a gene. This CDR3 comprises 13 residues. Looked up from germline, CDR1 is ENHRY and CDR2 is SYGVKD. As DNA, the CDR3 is TGTGCCATCAGTACCGGGAGGGAAGAGACCCAGTACTTC. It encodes CAISTGREETQYF.

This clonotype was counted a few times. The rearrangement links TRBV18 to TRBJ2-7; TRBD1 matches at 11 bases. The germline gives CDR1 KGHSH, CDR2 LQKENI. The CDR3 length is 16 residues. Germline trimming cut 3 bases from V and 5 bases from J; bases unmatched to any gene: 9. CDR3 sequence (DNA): TGTGCCAGCTCACCGCCCGGGACAGGGGGTTTGCACGAGCAGTACTTC. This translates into CASSPPGTGGLHEQYF.

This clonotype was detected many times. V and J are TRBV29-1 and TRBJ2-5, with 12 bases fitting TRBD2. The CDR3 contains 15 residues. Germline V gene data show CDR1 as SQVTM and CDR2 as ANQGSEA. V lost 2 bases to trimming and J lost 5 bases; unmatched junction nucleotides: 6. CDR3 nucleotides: TGCAGCGTTGAACGGACTAGCGGGATCGGTGAGACCCAGTACTTC. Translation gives CSVERTSGIGETQYF. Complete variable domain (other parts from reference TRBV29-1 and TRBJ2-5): SAVISQKPSRDICQRGTSLTIQCQVDSQVTMMFWYRQQPGQSLTLIATANQGSEATYESGFVIDKFPISRPNLTFSTLTVSNMSPEDSSIYLCSVERTSGIGETQYFGPGTRLLVL.

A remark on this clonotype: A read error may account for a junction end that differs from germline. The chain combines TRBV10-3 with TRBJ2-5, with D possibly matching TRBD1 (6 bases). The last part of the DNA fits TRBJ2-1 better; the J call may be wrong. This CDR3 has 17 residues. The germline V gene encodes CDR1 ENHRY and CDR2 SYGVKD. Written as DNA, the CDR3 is TGTGCCATCAGAGAGACCCTTACAGGGCTCTCCTCCAATGAGCAGTTCTTC. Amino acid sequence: CAIRETLTGLSSNEQFF.

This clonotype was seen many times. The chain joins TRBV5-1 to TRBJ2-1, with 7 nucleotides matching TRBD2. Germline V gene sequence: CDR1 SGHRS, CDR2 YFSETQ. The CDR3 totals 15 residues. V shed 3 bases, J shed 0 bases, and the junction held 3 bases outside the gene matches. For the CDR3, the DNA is TGCGCCAGCAGCTCAAGGACTAGCTCCTACAATGAGCAGTTCTTC. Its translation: CASSSRTSSYNEQFF.

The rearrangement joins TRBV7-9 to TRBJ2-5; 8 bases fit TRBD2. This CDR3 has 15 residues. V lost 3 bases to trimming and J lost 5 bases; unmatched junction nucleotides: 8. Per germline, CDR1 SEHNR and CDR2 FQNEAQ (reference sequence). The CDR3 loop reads CASSFPREGGETQYF. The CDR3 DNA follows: TGTGCCAGCAGCTTCCCCCGGGAGGGCGGTGAGACCCAGTACTTC.

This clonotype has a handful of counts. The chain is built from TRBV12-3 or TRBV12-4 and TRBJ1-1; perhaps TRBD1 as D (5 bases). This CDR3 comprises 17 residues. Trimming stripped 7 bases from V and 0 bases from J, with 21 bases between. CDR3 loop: CASTTSGGMWMNTEAFF. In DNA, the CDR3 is TGTGCCAGCACCACATCCGGGGGGATGTGGATGAACACTGAAGCTTTCTTT.

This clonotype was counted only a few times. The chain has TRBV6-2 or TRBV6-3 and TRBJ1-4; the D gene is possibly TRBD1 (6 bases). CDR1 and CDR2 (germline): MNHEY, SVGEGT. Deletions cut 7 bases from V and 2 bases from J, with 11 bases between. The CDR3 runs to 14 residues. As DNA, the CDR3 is TGTGCCAGCACCGAAGGACAGACTAATGAAAAACTGTTTTTT. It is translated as CASTEGQTNEKLFF.

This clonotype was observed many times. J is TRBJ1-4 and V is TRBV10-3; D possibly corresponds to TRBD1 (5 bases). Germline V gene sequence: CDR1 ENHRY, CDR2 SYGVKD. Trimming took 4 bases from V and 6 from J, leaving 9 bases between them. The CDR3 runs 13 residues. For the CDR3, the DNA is TGTGCCATCAGTGGCGGGGCGGATGAAAAACTGTTTTTT. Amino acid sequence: CAISGGADEKLFF.

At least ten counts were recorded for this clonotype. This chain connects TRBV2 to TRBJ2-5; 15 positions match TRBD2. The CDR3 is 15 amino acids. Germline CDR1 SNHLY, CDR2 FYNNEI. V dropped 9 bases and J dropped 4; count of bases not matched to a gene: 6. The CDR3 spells CASKGLAGGGETQYF. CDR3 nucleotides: TGTGCCAGTAAAGGACTAGCGGGAGGGGGAGAGACCCAGTACTTC.

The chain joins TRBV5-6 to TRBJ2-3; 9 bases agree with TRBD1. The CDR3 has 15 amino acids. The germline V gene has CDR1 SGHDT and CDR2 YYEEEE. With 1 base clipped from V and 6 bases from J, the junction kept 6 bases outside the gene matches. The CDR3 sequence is CASSLMGQGQDTQYF. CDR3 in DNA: TGTGCCAGCAGCTTGATGGGACAGGGCCAGGATACGCAGTATTTT. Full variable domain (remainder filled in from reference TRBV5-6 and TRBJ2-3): DAGVTQSPTHLIKTRGQQVTLRCSPKSGHDTVSWYQQALGQGPQFIFQYYEEEERQRGNFPDRFSGHQFPNYSSELNVNALLLGDSALYLCASSLMGQGQDTQYFGPGTRLTVL.

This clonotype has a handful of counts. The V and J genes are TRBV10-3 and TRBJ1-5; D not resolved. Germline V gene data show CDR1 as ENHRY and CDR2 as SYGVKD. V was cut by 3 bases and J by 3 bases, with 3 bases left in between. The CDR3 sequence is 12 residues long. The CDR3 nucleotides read TGTGCCATCAGTGAAGTCAATCAGCCCCAGCATTTT. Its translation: CAISEVNQPQHF.

CDR3 sequence (DNA): TGCAGTGCTGGACCGGGACAGAATTATGGCTACACCTTC. Encoded protein: CSAGPGQNYGYTF. The chain uses TRBV20-1 and TRBJ1-2; the match to TRBD1 covers 7 bases. J gave up 5 bases and V 5 bases, and 8 bases lay outside the gene matches. Germline values: CDR1 DFQATT, CDR2 SNEGSKA (reference sequence). The CDR3 is 13 amino acids.

The CDR3 reads CASQLRTDSYEQYF. CDR3 nucleotides: TGCGCCAGCCAACTTAGGACTGACTCCTACGAGCAGTACTTC. This rearrangement joins TRBV5-1 to TRBJ2-7; D may be TRBD2 (5 bases). Trimming stripped 7 bases from V and 0 bases from J, with 14 bases between. The CDR3 is 14 amino acids. Germline V gene data show CDR1 as SGHRS and CDR2 as YFSETQ.

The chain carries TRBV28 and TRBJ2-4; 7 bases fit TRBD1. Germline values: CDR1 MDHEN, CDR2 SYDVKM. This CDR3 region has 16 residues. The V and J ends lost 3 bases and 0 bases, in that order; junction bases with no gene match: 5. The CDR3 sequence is CASSFPDRSAKNIQYF. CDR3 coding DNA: TGTGCCAGCAGTTTCCCGGACAGGTCAGCCAAAAACATTCAGTACTTC.

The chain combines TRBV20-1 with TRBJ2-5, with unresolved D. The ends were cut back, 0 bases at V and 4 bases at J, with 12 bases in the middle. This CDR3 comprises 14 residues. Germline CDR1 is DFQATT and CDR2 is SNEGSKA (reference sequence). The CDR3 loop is CSARENRLLETQYF. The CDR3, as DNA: TGCAGTGCTAGAGAGAATCGTCTTTTAGAGACCCAGTACTTC.

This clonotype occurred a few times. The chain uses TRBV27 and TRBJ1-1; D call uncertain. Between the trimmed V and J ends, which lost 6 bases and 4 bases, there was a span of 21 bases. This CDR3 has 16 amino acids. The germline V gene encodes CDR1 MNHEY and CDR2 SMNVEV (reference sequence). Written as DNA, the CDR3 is TGTGCCAGCAGCCCCCAGCTCGCGGGGTGGATCACTGAAGCTTTCTTT. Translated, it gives CASSPQLAGWITEAFF.

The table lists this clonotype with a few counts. The CDR3 DNA sequence: TGTGCCAGCCGGGACAGGAGGGACACTGAAGCTTTCTTT. It specifies CASRDRRDTEAFF. The chain is built from TRBV2 and TRBJ1-1, with 8 bases matching TRBD1. After removal of 8 bases from V and 3 bases from J, the junction contained 5 bases not matched to a gene. The CDR3 consists of 13 residues. CDR1 and CDR2 (germline): SNHLY, FYNNEI.

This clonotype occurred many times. This CDR3 is CASSPSGRGTGELFF. CDR3 bases: TGTGCCAGCAGTCCTAGCGGGAGGGGAACCGGGGAGCTGTTTTTT. The rearrangement links TRBV28 to TRBJ2-2; 12 bases fit TRBD2. Trimming cost V 5 bases and J 5 bases; bases outside gene matches: 3. The CDR3 length is 15 residues. The germline CDR1 and CDR2 sequences are MDHEN and SYDVKM.

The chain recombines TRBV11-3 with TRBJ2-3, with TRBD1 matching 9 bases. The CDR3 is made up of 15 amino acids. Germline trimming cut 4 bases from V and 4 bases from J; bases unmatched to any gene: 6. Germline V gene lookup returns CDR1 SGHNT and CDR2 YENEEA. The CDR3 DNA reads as TGTGCCAGCAGCTCCCGGGACAGGGCGTCAGATACGCAGTATTTT. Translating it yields CASSSRDRASDTQYF.

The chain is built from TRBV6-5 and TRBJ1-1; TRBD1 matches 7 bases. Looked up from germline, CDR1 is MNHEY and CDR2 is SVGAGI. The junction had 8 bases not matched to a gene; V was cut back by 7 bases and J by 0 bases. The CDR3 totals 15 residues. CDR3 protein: CASTYLTGLNTEAFF. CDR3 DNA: TGTGCCAGCACCTACCTGACAGGGCTGAACACTGAAGCTTTCTTT.